This T cell receptor beta chain was retrieved from a study of blood T cell repertoires in COVID-19. Study-level background: Sample material is recorded as cDNA or gDNA derived from T cells, B-cell-depleted T cells, or PBMCs.

Germline CDR1 is MNHNY and CDR2 is SVGAGI (reference sequence). Trimming took off 8 bases at V and 0 bases at J, with 4 bases between the two ends. The CDR3 runs to 11 residues. Seattle patient enrollment occurred during active infection, with longitudinal follow-up thereafter. Original processing methods: Reference gene primer amplification gave estimated nucleated cell counts. Measured with immunoSEQ multiplex PCR; TCRdb has only the in-frame clones, and not every one. Clone size and the V and J calls come from that table; the DNA yielded D and trimming. Of about 82,000 clones listed, around 80% are singletons. This clone has more than one count but fewer than ten.

V usage is TRBV6-6 and J usage is TRBJ1-1; no firm D call. Sequencing was done on a sample of peripheral blood. This TCR came from a man aged 55 to 70 with COVID-19, enrolled during active disease. This chain's CDR3 is CASSMNTEAFF. The CDR3 region has the DNA TGTGCCAGCTCCATGAACACTGAAGCTTTCTTT.